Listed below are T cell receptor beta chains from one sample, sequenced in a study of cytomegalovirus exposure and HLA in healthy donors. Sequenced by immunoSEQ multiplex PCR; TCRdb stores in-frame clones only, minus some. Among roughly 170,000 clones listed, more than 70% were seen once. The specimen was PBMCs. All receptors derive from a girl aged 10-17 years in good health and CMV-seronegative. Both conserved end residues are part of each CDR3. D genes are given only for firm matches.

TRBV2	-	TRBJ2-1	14	CASNLAGSYNEQFF
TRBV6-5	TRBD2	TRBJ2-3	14	CASSLRGGADTQYF
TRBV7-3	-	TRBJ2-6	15	CASSQDGSGANVLTF
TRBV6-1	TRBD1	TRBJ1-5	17	CASSGPGQGSSNQPQHF
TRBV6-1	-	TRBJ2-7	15	CASSVATGPSYEQYF
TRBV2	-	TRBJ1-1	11	CASSESAEAFF
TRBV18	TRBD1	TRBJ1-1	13	CASSEGAGTEAFF
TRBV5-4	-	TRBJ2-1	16	CASSLGGGGTYNEQFF
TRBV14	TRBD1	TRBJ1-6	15	CASSSGQGDNSPLHF
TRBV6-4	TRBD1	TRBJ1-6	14	CASNRTGYNSPLHF
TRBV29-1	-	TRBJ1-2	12	CSVVSVNYGYTF
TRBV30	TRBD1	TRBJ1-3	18	CAWSRDRGFPSSGNTIYF
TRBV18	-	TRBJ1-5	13	CASSPDTNQPQHF
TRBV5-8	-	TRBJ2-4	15	CASSLPGGAKNIQYF
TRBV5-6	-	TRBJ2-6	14	CASSLATGSGVLTF
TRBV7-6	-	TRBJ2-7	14	CASSLESADYEQYF
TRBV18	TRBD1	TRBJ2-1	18	CASSPPRDRTTSYNEQFF
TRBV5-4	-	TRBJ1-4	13	CASSLALSEKLFF
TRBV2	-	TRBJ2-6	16	CASSGQGFSGANVLTF
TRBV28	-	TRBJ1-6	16	CASSGPAGEGNSPLHF
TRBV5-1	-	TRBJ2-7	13	CASSLDGTYEQYF
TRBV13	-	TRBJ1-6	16	CASSLGLSSYNSPLHF
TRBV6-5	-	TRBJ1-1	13	CASNGGMGTEAFF
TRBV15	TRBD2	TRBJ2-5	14	CATRGGGGQETQYF
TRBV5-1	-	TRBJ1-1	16	CASSLGGWDKNTEAFF
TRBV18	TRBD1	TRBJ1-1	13	CASLTGESTEAFF
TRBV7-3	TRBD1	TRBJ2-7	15	CASSFGQGESYEQYF
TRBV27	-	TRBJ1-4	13	CASSSQGLEKLFF
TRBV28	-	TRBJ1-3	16	CASIPGGDGSRDTIYF
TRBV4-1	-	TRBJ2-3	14	CASSHLDRRDTQYF
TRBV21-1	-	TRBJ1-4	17	CASSSTQRSGPNEKLFF
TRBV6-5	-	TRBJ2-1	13	CASTPGLNNEQFF
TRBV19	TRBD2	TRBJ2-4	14	CASSALAGGYIQYF
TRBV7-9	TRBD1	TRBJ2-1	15	CASSETGALHNEQFF
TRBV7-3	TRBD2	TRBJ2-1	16	CASSLNGGSTYNEQFF
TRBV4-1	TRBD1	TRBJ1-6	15	CASSQRGQGNSPLHF
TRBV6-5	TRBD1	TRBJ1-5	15	CASSHGTGGNQPQHF
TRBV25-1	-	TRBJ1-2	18	CASSVRGGIEGTIYGYTF
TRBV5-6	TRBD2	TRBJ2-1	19	CASSLEGLAGGRTYNEQFF
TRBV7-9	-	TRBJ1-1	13	CASSLTPNTEAFF
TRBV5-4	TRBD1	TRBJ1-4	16	CASSPGQGRSNEKLFF
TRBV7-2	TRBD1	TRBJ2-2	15	CASSSQTGWSGELFF
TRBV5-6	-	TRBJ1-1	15	CASSLKQGPDTEAFF
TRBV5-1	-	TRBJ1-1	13	CASSWQGNTEAFF
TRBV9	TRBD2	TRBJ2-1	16	CASSVGPSGGANEQFF
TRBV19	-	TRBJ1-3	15	CASSLDSYSGNTIYF
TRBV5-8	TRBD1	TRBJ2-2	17	CASSLVGQGASTGELFF
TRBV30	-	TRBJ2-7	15	CAWSRPPQGRYEQYF
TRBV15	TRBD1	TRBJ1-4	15	CATSRGTGSSEKLFF
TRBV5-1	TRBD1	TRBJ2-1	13	CASSGDSWNEQFF
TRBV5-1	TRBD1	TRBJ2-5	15	CASSLGRGKKETQYF
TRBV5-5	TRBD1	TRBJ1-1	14	CASSWDRLGTEAFF
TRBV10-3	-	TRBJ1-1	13	CAISDRMNTEAFF
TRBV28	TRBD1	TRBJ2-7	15	CASSKRTGGPGEQYF